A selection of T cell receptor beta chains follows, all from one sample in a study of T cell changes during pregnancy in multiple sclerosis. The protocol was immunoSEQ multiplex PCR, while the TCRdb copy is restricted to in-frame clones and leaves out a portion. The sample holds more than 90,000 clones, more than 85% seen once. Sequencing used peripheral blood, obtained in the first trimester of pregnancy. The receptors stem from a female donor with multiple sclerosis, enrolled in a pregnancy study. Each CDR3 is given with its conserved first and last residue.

CASSPDLRSTGNTIYF | TRBV11-2
CASSPPGPGGNTIYF | TRBV18
CASSFAGLAGYNEQFF | TRBV5-6
CASSLMGPNQPQHF | TRBV27
CASSQDSGTANEQFF | TRBV4-1
CASSSGRLPETQYF | TRBV7-3
CASSVGTSGSSEQFF | TRBV9
CASSLNGPSYEQYF | TRBV7-9
CASSGWGLAGALSYNEQFF | TRBV9
CASSPGGLVNNEQFF | TRBV10-1
CASSLSTSGELDTQYF | TRBV27
CASSQARDSSYEQYF | TRBV4-2
CASSPVGLDTEAFF | TRBV6-6
CASSKARTGRENTEAFF | TRBV21-1
CASSSTSGSSYEQYF | TRBV6-1
CASTIPDRGYGYTF | TRBV5-1
CATSRTGGLSEQYF | TRBV15
CASSHNWDRQYF | TRBV14
CASSFRVTANVLTF | TRBV7-8
CSVVGGPMNTEAFF | TRBV29-1
CASSRVNNEQFF | TRBV13
CAWSPRRAGRHRYTF | TRBV30
CASSTVRDRPTDTQYF | TRBV28
CASKIGGLGDEQFF | TRBV5-1
CASFNRGRPTEAFF | TRBV28
CASSRTRDTGELFF | TRBV4-2
CASSSRQGAGETQYF | TRBV28
CASSLSRQGQSPQHF | TRBV7-2
CASSLSRAGELFF | TRBV5-4